This T cell receptor (beta chain) was sequenced in a study of T cells in Graves' hyperthyroidism and ophthalmopathy. Findings and limits, study-wide: Most thyroid-expanded clonotypes above 0.001 were also found in blood.

RNA transcripts served as the template for amplifying TCR beta CDR3 regions. First-round RT-PCR of the TCR CDR3 relied on the HTBI primer set. In TCRdb, the multiplex PCR reads were re-called with MiXCR into one record per CDR3 protein. The sample lists hundreds of thousands of distinct CDR3 sequences, around 13% occurring once. Hyperthyroidism in the patients, aged 18 to 65, was newly diagnosed and under 2 months in duration. Investigators excluded patients with uncontrolled infection, other autoimmune disease, pregnancy or lactation. Per the germline V gene, CDR1 is WNHNN and CDR2 is SYGVQD (reference sequence). The V and J ends lost 5 bases and 5 bases, in that order; junction bases with no gene match: 8. The CDR3 length is 15 residues. This clonotype was seen only a few times. The antigen is not known.

The chain combines TRBV10-1 with TRBJ2-3, with 9 bases that match TRBD1. This receptor was taken from a woman aged 18-29 years with Graves' hyperthyroidism. The sample consisted of blood. The DNA for the CDR3 is TGCGCCAGCAGTCCGACAGGGGGTTTAGAAGATACGCAGTATTTT. This gives the protein CASSPTGGLEDTQYF.